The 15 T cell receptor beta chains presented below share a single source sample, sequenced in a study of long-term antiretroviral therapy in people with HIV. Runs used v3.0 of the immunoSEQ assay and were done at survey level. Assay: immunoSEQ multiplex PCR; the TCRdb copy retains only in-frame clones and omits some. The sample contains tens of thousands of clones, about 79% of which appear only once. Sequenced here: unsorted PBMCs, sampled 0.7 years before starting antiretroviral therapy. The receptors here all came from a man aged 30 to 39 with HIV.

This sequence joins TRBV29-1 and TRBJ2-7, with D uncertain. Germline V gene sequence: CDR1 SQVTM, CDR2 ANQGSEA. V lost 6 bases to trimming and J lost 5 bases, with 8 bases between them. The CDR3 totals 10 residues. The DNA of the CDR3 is TGCAGCGTGACGGCGAACGAGCAGTACTTC. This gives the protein CSVTANEQYF.

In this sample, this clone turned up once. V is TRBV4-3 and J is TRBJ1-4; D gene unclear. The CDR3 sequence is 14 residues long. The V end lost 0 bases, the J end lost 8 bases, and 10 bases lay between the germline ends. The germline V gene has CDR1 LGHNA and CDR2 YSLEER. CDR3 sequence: CASSQEQGLEKLFF. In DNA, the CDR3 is TGCGCCAGCAGCCAAGAGCAAGGGTTGGAAAAACTGTTTTTT.

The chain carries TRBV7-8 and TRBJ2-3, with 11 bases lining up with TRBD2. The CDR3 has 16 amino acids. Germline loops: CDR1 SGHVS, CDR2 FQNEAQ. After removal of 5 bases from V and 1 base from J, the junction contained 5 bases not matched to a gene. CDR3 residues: CASSRNSGGGTDTQYF. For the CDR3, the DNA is TGTGCCAGCAGCCGGAATAGCGGGGGGGGCACAGATACGCAGTATTTT.

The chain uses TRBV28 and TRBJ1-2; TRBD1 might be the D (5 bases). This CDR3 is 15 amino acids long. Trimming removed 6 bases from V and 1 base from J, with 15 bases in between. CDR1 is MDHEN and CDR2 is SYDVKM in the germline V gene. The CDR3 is CASRSAWGVNYGYTF. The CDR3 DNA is TGTGCCAGCAGATCCGCCTGGGGCGTTAACTATGGCTACACCTTC.

DNA for the CDR3: TGTGCCAGCAGCTTCCTACCGGGGGGGGCGACCTCTGGGGCCAACGTCCTGACTTTC. This codes for CASSFLPGGATSGANVLTF. The J gene is TRBJ2-6, the V gene TRBV5-6, with 8 positions matching TRBD2. Germline CDR1 and CDR2: SGHDT and YYEEEE. The CDR3 loop spans 19 amino acids. The ends lost 2 bases at V and 0 bases at J; junction bases unmatched: 10. Together with reference TRBV5-6 and TRBJ2-6, the CDR3 gives the full variable domain: DAGVTQSPTHLIKTRGQQVTLRCSPKSGHDTVSWYQQALGQGPQFIFQYYEEEERQRGNFPDRFSGHQFPNYSSELNVNALLLGDSALYLCASSFLPGGATSGANVLTFGAGSRLTVL.

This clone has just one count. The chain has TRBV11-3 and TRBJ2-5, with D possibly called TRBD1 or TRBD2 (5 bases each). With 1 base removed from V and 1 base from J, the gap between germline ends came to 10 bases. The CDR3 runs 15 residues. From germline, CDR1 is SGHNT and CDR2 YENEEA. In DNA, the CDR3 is TGTGCCAGCAGCTTAGGATCGAGGGGCCAAGAGACCCAGTACTTC. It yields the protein CASSLGSRGQETQYF.

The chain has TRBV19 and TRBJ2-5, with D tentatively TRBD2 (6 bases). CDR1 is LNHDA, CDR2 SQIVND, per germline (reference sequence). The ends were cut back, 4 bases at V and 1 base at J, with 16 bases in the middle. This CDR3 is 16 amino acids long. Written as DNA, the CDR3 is TGTGCCAGTAGTACCGGGGGACCAGGGCTCCAAGAGACCCAGTACTTC. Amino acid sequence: CASSTGGPGLQETQYF.

CDR3 amino acids: CASSAGDHVEQYF. In DNA form, the CDR3 reads TGTGCCAGCAGTGCGGGGGACCATGTGGAGCAGTACTTC. The chain combines TRBV6-1 with TRBJ2-7; possibly TRBD2 for D (6 bases). The CDR3 extends over 13 amino acids. Trimming took off 4 bases at V and 7 bases at J, with 14 bases between the two ends. CDR1 and CDR2 (germline): MNHNS, SASEGT.

CDR3 in DNA: TGCAGCGCATGGACAGGGGGCGTCTATGGCTACACCTTC. Translated: CSAWTGGVYGYTF. The chain has TRBV29-1 and TRBJ1-2; TRBD1 matches at 11 bases. The CDR3 has 13 residues. With 7 bases clipped from V and 4 bases from J, the junction kept 5 bases outside the gene matches. Germline loops: CDR1 SQVTM, CDR2 ANQGSEA.

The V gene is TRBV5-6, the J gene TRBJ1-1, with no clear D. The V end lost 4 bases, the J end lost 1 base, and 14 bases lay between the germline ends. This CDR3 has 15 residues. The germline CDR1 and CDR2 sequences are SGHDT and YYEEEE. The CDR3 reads CASSPLRSGNTEAFF. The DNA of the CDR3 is TGTGCCAGCAGCCCCCTTCGTTCCGGGAACACTGAAGCTTTCTTT.

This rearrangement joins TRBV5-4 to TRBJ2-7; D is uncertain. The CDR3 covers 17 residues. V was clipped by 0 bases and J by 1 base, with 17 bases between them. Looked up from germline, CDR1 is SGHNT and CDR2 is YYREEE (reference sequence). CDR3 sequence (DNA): TGTGCCAGCAGCTTGGGCGCACCCGGCTTTCCATCCTACGAGCAGTACTTC. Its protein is CASSLGAPGFPSYEQYF.

CDR3 sequence: CASSLGGTAGGLGFF. The DNA for the CDR3 is TGTGCCAGCAGCTTGGGCGGTACGGCGGGAGGGCTTGGGTTCTTC. This chain links TRBV5-4 with TRBJ2-1; 9 bases fit TRBD2. The CDR3 length is 15 residues. The germline V gene has CDR1 SGHNT and CDR2 YYREEE (reference sequence). The junction had 13 bases not matched to a gene; V was cut back by 0 bases and J by 15 bases.

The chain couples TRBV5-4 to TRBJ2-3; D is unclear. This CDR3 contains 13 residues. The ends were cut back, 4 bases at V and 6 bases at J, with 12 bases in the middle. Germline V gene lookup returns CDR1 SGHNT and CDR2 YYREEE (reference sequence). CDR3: CASSTLGADTQYF. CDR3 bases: TGTGCCAGCAGCACGCTAGGAGCCGATACGCAGTATTTT.

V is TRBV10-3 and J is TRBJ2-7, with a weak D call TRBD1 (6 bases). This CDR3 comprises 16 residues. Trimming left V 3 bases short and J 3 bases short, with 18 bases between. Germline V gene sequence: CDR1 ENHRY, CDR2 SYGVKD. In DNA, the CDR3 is TGTGCCATCAGTGACGAGTGGCGGCAGGGACACTACGAGCAGTACTTC. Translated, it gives CAISDEWRQGHYEQYF.

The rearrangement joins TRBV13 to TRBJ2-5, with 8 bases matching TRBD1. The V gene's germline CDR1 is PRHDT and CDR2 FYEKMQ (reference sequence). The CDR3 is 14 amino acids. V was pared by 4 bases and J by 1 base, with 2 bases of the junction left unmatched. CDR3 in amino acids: CASSSGTGQETQYF. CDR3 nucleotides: TGTGCCAGCAGCTCCGGGACAGGCCAAGAGACCCAGTACTTC.